This passage covers 7 T cell receptor beta chains from one sample sequenced in a study of beta chain features in type 1 diabetes. Expressed TCRB transcripts were sequenced after all isolated RNA was converted to cDNA. The table came from immunoSEQ multiplex PCR; TCRdb's copy has only in-frame clones and leaves some out. Among around 500,000 clones listed, 30% were seen once. Sequenced material: naive CD4+ T cells from blood. These receptors all come from a man aged 18 to 29 in good health.

This clone was seen a few times. This chain links TRBV7-9 with TRBJ2-3; TRBD2 matches at 9 bases. The germline V gene encodes CDR1 SEHNR and CDR2 FQNEAQ (reference sequence). Trimming cost V 5 bases and J 1 base; bases outside gene matches: 10. CDR3 length equals 17 residues. The CDR3 loop reads CASSPRGVAGGTDTQYF. Here the CDR3 DNA reads TGTGCCAGCAGCCCCCGGGGCGTAGCGGGAGGCACAGATACGCAGTATTTT.

The chain couples TRBV7-8 to TRBJ2-1; 10 bases map to TRBD2. Germline CDR1 SGHVS, CDR2 FQNEAQ. The CDR3 sequence is 15 residues long. J gave up 0 bases and V 6 bases, and 2 bases lay outside the gene matches. This CDR3 is CASRLAGTSYNEQFF. The CDR3, as DNA: TGTGCCAGCAGACTAGCGGGGACCTCCTACAATGAGCAGTTCTTC.

This clone was recorded a few times. V is TRBV6-6 and J is TRBJ2-2; 11 nucleotides line up with TRBD2. The CDR3 has 16 amino acids. Unmatched junction bases numbered 5, after V lost 5 bases and J lost 3 bases. CDR1 MNHNY and CDR2 SVGAGI come from the germline V gene (reference sequence). The CDR3 spells CASSPSGRLDTGELFF. The DNA of the CDR3 is TGTGCCAGCAGTCCTAGCGGGAGGCTCGACACCGGGGAGCTGTTTTTT.

The chain recombines TRBV29-1 with TRBJ2-5, with D possibly TRBD2 on 5 matching bases. CDR3 size: 12 residues. Per the germline V gene, CDR1 is SQVTM and CDR2 is ANQGSEA. The germline V and J ends were trimmed by 4 bases and 1 base, with 7 bases remaining between them. The chain's CDR3 is CSVARGQETQYF. CDR3 DNA sequence: TGCAGCGTTGCCCGGGGCCAAGAGACCCAGTACTTC.

V is TRBV7-2 and J is TRBJ1-1, with D tentatively TRBD1 (5 bases). This CDR3 has 14 amino acids. The V end lost 7 bases, the J end lost 0 bases, and 12 bases lay between the germline ends. Per the germline V gene, CDR1 is SGHTA and CDR2 is FQGNSA. CDR3 in DNA: TGTGCCAGCACCCCCGGGGCTATGAACACTGAAGCTTTCTTT. It is translated as CASTPGAMNTEAFF.

V usage is TRBV9 and J usage is TRBJ2-3; D perhaps matches TRBD1 (7 bases). The CDR3 spans 18 residues. Trimming stripped 3 bases from V and 3 bases from J, with 23 bases between. CDR1 is SGDLS, CDR2 YYNGEE, per germline. The CDR3 sequence is CASSAAGGTPMGTDTQYF. In nucleotides, the CDR3 is TGTGCCAGCAGCGCGGCAGGGGGGACTCCAATGGGGACAGATACGCAGTATTTT.

This clone was picked up a small number of times. CDR3 in amino acids: CASSLMGVYEQYF. The CDR3 nucleotides read TGTGCCAGCAGCTTGATGGGAGTATACGAGCAGTACTTC. The gene calls are TRBV5-6 and TRBJ2-7, with D perhaps TRBD2 (5 bases). V lost 1 base and J lost 4, with 9 bases in between. The V gene's germline CDR1 is SGHDT and CDR2 YYEEEE. CDR3 length: 13 residues.